This T cell receptor beta chain was identified in a study of siplizumab effects on memory and regulatory T cells. Study-level findings and limits: A small minority of alloreactive clones were mapped to unstimulated subsets. Under siplizumab, an average roughly 63% of mappable alloreactive CD4+ clones were Treg-derived, compared with 26.9% in controls.

Note on this clone: The antigen remains undetermined.

The trim removed 5 bases at V and 5 bases at J, leaving 8 bases unmatched. The CDR3 has 14 amino acids. Germline CDR1 reads MNHEY; CDR2 reads SVGAGI. For every sample, some 10^5 TCR templates were assayed. The repertoire was sequenced with immunoSEQ multiplex PCR; TCRdb's copy has only in-frame clones and lacks some. Altogether approximately 100,000 clones are present, roughly 93% being singletons, with the ten largest covering around 0.16%. The chain recombines TRBV6-5 with TRBJ2-7; TRBD2 matches at 8 bases. The sequenced sample was non-Treg CD4+ T cells sorted from blood. The source of this sequence is a human donor in good health. The chain's CDR3 is CASSDRLAFNEQYF. Written as DNA, the CDR3 is TGTGCCAGCAGTGACCGACTAGCGTTCAACGAGCAGTACTTC.